This T cell receptor beta chain came from a study of blood T cell repertoires in COVID-19. This clone was seen a handful of times. CDR3 size: 14 residues. Germline values: CDR1 SGHTA, CDR2 FQGNSA. Trimming at V came to 4 bases and at J to 13 bases, leaving 14 bases not matched to a gene. The protocol was immunoSEQ multiplex PCR, while the TCRdb copy is restricted to in-frame clones and leaves out a portion. The sample lists about 130,000 clones, 81% occurring once. The gene calls are TRBV7-2 and TRBJ2-7; 9 nucleotides agree with TRBD2. Sequenced input: peripheral blood. The sequence was collected from a woman aged 55-69 years with active or convalescent COVID-19. The CDR3 DNA sequence: TGTGCCAGCAGCTCTCTAGCGGGACGACCAATGTCCTACTTC. Protein product: CASSSLAGRPMSYF.